Below are 16 T cell receptor delta chains sequenced from a single sample in a study of γδ T cells in repeated Plasmodium falciparum infection. TCRdb re-processed the multiplex PCR reads via CATT. The table includes 45,000 to 60,000 delta-chain clones, approximately 1.8% detected once. Gammadelta T cells were flow-sorted from PBMC into Vgamma9/Vdelta2+ and Vdelta2-negative populations for bulk analysis. The sequenced sample was gamma-delta T cells from blood. Receptor source: a pool of human donors (malaria-infected and uninfected, not separated).

The table lists this clone with a few counts. TCRdb's entry gives the protein of a much larger clone, which mismatches this DNA's translation at residue 6, likely from a read error; the protein reported here is translated from the DNA. This chain joins TRDV2 and TRDJ1, with 9 bases aligning to TRDD3. The J gene was not available in TCRdb and was assigned here by matching the DNA to germline segments. Germline assignment: CDR1 GEAIGNYY and CDR2 EKD. There are 21 residues in the CDR3. The ends lost 3 bases at V and 2 bases at J; junction bases unmatched: 24. The CDR3: CACDPARAGWGMPEGTDKLIF. CDR3 in DNA: TGTGCCTGTGACCCGGCCAGGGCCGGCTGGGGGATGCCGGAGGGGACCGATAAACTCATCTTT.

Ten or more counts support this clone. The translation of this DNA and the TCRdb protein of a much larger clone differ at residue 11, probably owing to a read error; the protein shown here is translated from the DNA. The rearrangement joins TRDV2 to TRDJ3; TRDD3 aligns across 7 bases. No J gene is reported in TCRdb; it was inferred here by comparing the DNA with germline. The germline CDR1 and CDR2 sequences are GEAIGNYY and EKD. Unmatched junction bases numbered 13, after V lost 3 bases and J lost 0 bases. The CDR3 length is 20 residues. The CDR3 region is CACDLTGDARGSWDTRQMFF. The DNA for the CDR3 is TGTGCCTGTGACCTTACTGGGGATGCCCGGGGCTCCTGGGACACCCGACAGATGTTTTTC.

This clone was seen a handful of times. The TCRdb record carries a much larger clone's protein, which differs from this DNA's translation at residue 10; a read error is the likely cause, and the protein listed here is the DNA translation. The J gene is TRDJ3, the V gene TRDV2, with D maybe TRDD2 (5 bases). The J gene was missing in TCRdb and was found by matching the end of the DNA to germline. Per germline, CDR1 GEAIGNYY and CDR2 EKD. This CDR3 has 21 residues. V was pared by 3 bases and J by 0 bases, with 23 bases between. The CDR3 DNA reads TGTGCCTGTGACCGGAATCCTAATTGGAGGATCGGCTCCTGGGACACCCGACAGATGTTTTTC. Translating it yields CACDRNPNWRIGSWDTRQMFF.

V and J are TRDV1 and TRDJ1; 13 nucleotides agree with TRDD3. The J gene, missing from TCRdb, was assigned here through DNA to germline matching. The trim removed 5 bases at V and 0 bases at J, leaving 21 bases unmatched. This CDR3 contains 22 residues. Germline values: CDR1 TSWWSYY, CDR2 QGS. CDR3 loop: CALGRRGSFVLGDTVDTDKLIF. The CDR3 DNA reads TGTGCTCTTGGGAGACGGGGTTCCTTCGTACTGGGGGATACGGTGGACACCGATAAACTCATCTTT.

Comment on this clone: Since a far larger clone is one base different, this is likely a read error. The sample carries other DNA sequences with the same CDR3. The genes are TRDV1 and TRDJ1, with 9 bases matching TRDD3. The J gene was not available in TCRdb and was assigned here by matching the DNA to germline segments. CDR1 is TSWWSYY and CDR2 is QGS in the germline V gene. There are 15 residues in the CDR3. CDR3 bases: TGTGCTCTCGGGGAACCCGGGGATACGACCGATAAACTCATCTTT. It yields the protein CALGEPGDTTDKLIF.

This clone was seen ten or more times. The TCRdb protein, from a much larger clone, departs from this DNA's translation at residue 7, likely by read error; the protein shown derives from the DNA. The J gene is TRDJ1, the V gene TRDV2, with 9 positions matching TRDD3. V lost 3 bases and J lost 2; bases outside the gene matches: 15. CDR3 length equals 18 residues. Germline V gene sequence: CDR1 GEAIGNYY, CDR2 EKD. The CDR3 is CACDPVQGDTRETDKLIF. The CDR3 bases are TGTGCCTGTGACCCGGTACAGGGGGATACAAGAGAGACCGATAAACTCATCTTT.

By proportion, this clone is medium-sized. V gene TRDV1 combines with J gene TRDJ1; 8 bases align to TRDD3. J was trimmed by 1 base and V by 11 bases; bases with no gene match: 21. Germline lookup yields CDR1 TSWWSYY and CDR2 QGS. The CDR3 length is 18 residues. For the CDR3, the DNA is TGTGCTACAGGGCTTCCGTGTACTGGGGATACTCCCACCGATAAACTCATCTTT. This translates into CATGLPCTGDTPTDKLIF.

By sample fraction, this clone is medium-sized. The same CDR3 can be traced to other DNA sequences in this sample. V gene TRDV3 combines with J gene TRDJ1; 7 bases line up with TRDD3. The CDR3 is made up of 13 amino acids. Germline CDR1 is TVYSNPD and CDR2 is GDNSRS (reference sequence). Germline trimming cut 5 bases from V and 7 bases from J; bases unmatched to any gene: 13. The CDR3 sequence: CAHSPLGSLKLIF. CDR3 nucleotide sequence: TGTGCCCACAGCCCACTGGGGTCACTTAAACTCATCTTT.

This clone has at least ten counts. TCRdb has a much larger clone's protein, which differs at residue 7 from the translation of this DNA, likely because of a read error; what is shown is the protein translated from the DNA. This chain connects TRDV1 to TRDJ1, with D unclear. The J gene is not listed in TCRdb, so it was assigned here from a DNA match to germline. V lost 5 bases, J lost 3 bases, and 10 bases lay in between. The CDR3 contains 13 residues. CDR1 and CDR2 from the germline V gene are TSWWSYY and QGS. The CDR3 DNA sequence: TGTGCTCTTGGGCGCCTATGGCCCGATAAACTCATCTTT. It codes for CALGRLWPDKLIF.

For this clone: A far bigger clonotype differs at one base, so this is likely a read error. Other DNA sequences in the same sample also yield this CDR3. V and J are TRDV2 and TRDJ1; 13 nucleotides match TRDD3. The CDR3 runs 17 residues. The V segment lost 0 bases and the J segment 11 bases; nucleotides outside the gene matches: 14. Germline V CDR1 and CDR2: GEAIGNYY, EKD. The CDR3 here is CACDTVTGGYAPVPLIF. Written as DNA, the CDR3 is TGTGCCTGTGACACCGTGACTGGGGGATACGCGCCCGTTCCGCTCATCTTT.

This clone was seen a few times. A far more abundant clone sits one base away, making this likely a read error. The chain is built from TRDV1 and TRDJ1; possibly TRDD2 for D (9 bases). Matching the DNA to germline supplied the J gene, which TCRdb does not give. This CDR3 is 27 amino acids long. Germline lookup yields CDR1 TSWWSYY and CDR2 QGS. As DNA, the CDR3 is TGCGCTCTTGGGGAACTAATACCCAAATTTTTACTCCTTCCTACTTGGGTGGGGGATCGTTACACCGATAAACTCATCTTT. Translating gives CALGELIPKFLLLPTWVGDRYTDKLIF.

This clone was counted only a few times. TCRdb's protein, taken from a much larger clone, differs from this DNA's translation at residue 18, likely owing to a read error; the protein displayed comes from the DNA. The V gene corresponds to TRDV1; no J gene was called; no check of the table's D call, TRDD3, against the DNA was made. This CDR3 has 19 amino acids. Germline CDR1 TSWWSYY, CDR2 QGS. CDR3 sequence: CALGERSPNWGIPTDKLTF. In DNA form, the CDR3 reads TGTGCTCTTGGGGAACGTTCCCCCAACTGGGGGATCCCCACCGATAAACTCACCTTT.

This clone was counted only a few times. A far larger clone is off by one base, so a read error is likely. Other DNA sequences in this sample translate to the same CDR3. This chain uses TRDV1 with TRDJ2; the match to TRDD3 covers 7 bases. The J gene comes from matching the DNA to germline here; TCRdb lacks it. The germline CDR1 and CDR2 sequences are TSWWSYY and QGS. This CDR3 comprises 22 residues. The CDR3, as DNA: TGTGCCCTTGGCCTAAAATCCCGGCGAATGGGGGACCACTATTCTTTGACAGCACAACTCTTCTTT. This gives the protein CALGLKSRRMGDHYSLTAQLFF.

This clone was seen at least ten times. Being one base from a much bigger clone, this may be a read error. Additional DNA sequences in this sample encode the identical CDR3. In DNA form, the CDR3 reads TGTGCTCTTGGGGAAATGATCGCCTACCTTTATACTGGAATTAACAGACCCCTGATCTTT. It yields the protein CALGEMIAYLYTGINRPLIF. This chain joins TRDV1 and TRDJ4; perhaps D is TRDD2 or TRDD3 (5 bases each). TCRdb gives no J gene; it was assigned here by matching the DNA to germline. The V end lost 2 bases, the J end lost 1 base, and 29 bases lay between the germline ends. Looked up from germline, CDR1 is TSWWSYY and CDR2 is QGS. The CDR3 is made up of 20 amino acids.

This clone was counted many times. This chain connects TRDV1 to TRDJ1; 12 nucleotides agree with TRDD3. V shed 4 bases, J shed 0 bases, and the junction held 18 bases outside the gene matches. CDR3 length: 21 residues. CDR1 is TSWWSYY and CDR2 is QGS in the germline V gene. The CDR3 DNA reads as TGTGCTCTTGGGGCCCTTCCTACTAGACTGGGGGATACCCTGTACACCGATAAACTCATCTTT. Amino acids: CALGALPTRLGDTLYTDKLIF.

For this clone: The amino acid sequence in TCRdb belongs to a much larger clone and departs from this DNA's translation at residue 3, likely a sequencing read error; the sequence shown is translated from the DNA. The V call is TRDV1, the J call TRDJ2; TRDD3 matches 10 bases. TCRdb gives no J gene; it was assigned here by matching the DNA to germline. The CDR3 spans 20 residues. Germline loops: CDR1 TSWWSYY, CDR2 QGS. CDR3 DNA sequence: TGTGCTCGTGGGGAGACCTTAACCAGTACTGGGGGATTAAGGACAGCACAACTCTTCTTT. Protein: CARGETLTSTGGLRTAQLFF.